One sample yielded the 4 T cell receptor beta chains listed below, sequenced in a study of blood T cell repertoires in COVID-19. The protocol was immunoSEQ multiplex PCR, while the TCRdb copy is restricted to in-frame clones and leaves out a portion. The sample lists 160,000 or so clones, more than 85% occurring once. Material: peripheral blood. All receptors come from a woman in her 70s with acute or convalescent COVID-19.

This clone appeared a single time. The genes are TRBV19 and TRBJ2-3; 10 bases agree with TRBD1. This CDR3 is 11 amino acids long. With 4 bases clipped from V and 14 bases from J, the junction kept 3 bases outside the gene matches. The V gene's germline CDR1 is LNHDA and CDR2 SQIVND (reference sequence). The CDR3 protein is CASSTRDRGYF. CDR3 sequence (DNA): TGTGCCAGTAGTACCCGGGACAGGGGGTATTTT.

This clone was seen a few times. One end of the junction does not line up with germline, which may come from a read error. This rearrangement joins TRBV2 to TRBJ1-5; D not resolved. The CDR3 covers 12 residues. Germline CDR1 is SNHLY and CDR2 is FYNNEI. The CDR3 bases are TGTGCCAGCAGTCAGGATAATCAGTCCCAGCATTTT. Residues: CASSQDNQSQHF.

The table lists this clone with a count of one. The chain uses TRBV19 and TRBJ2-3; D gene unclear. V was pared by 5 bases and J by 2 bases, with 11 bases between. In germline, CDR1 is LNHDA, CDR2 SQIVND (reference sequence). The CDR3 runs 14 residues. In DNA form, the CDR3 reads TGTGCCAGTAGTCAAAGACTTATCACAGATACGCAGTATTTT. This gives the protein CASSQRLITDTQYF.

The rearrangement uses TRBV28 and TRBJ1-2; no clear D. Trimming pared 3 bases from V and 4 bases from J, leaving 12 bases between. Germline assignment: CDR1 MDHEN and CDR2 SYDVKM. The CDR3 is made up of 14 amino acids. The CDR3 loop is CASSFSVRGYGYTF. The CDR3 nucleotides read TGTGCCAGCAGTTTCTCGGTTCGCGGCTATGGCTACACCTTC.